Below are 13 T cell receptor beta chains sequenced from a single sample in a study of shared T cell receptors in the human thymus. Sequencing used immunoSEQ multiplex PCR; TCRdb keeps in-frame clones, though not all of them. This sample yields hundreds of thousands of clones, of which approximately 83% are seen a single time; about 0.0098% belongs to the top ten. These data also formed part of another study, on human thymus T cells.

The sequencing input was thymocytes. These receptors were collected from a girl under two years old with a congenital heart defect.

A few counts support this clone. The chain couples TRBV27 to TRBJ1-2; D is unclear. In germline, CDR1 is MNHEY, CDR2 SMNVEV (reference sequence). The CDR3 is 13 residues long. Trimming left V 5 bases short and J 4 bases short, with 11 bases between. CDR3 bases: TGTGCCAGCAGTCCGGGGAGGGCCTATGGCTACACCTTC. Amino acid sequence: CASSPGRAYGYTF.

J is TRBJ2-3 and V is TRBV5-1; D gene uncertain. Trimming removed 4 bases from V and 4 bases from J, with 13 bases in between. Germline assignment: CDR1 SGHRS and CDR2 YFSETQ. This CDR3 has 14 amino acids. CDR3 DNA sequence: TGCGCCAGCAGCCCACAGTTTCGTGCAGATACGCAGTATTTT. Translated: CASSPQFRADTQYF.

The V call is TRBV28, the J call TRBJ2-2, with D perhaps TRBD2 (6 bases). The V and J ends lost 6 bases and 2 bases respectively, with 19 bases between them. From germline, CDR1 is MDHEN and CDR2 SYDVKM. The CDR3 is 17 amino acids. Here the CDR3 DNA reads TGTGCCAGCAGCAGACTCCGGGACTCGAACAACACCGGGGAGCTGTTTTTT. Translation gives CASSRLRDSNNTGELFF.

The CDR3 here is CAISRDREQYF. CDR3 DNA sequence: TGTGCCATCAGCCGTGACAGGGAGCAGTACTTC. The chain joins TRBV10-3 to TRBJ2-7, with D perhaps TRBD1 (6 bases). The CDR3 loop spans 11 amino acids. CDR1 and CDR2 from the germline V gene are ENHRY and SYGVKD. V was clipped by 6 bases and J by 7 bases, with 10 bases between them.

This clone turned up a few times. This chain joins TRBV4-3 and TRBJ1-2; a possible D gene is TRBD1 (5 bases). V was cut by 3 bases and J by 2 bases, with 10 bases left in between. Germline V lookup: CDR1 LGHNA, CDR2 YSLEER. This CDR3 contains 14 residues. CDR3 amino acids: CASSHTDRNYGYTF. CDR3 coding DNA: TGCGCCAGCAGCCATACCGACAGAAACTATGGCTACACCTTC.

The V gene is TRBV11-2, the J gene TRBJ2-3, with TRBD1 identical over 7 bases. The CDR3 is made up of 19 amino acids. Germline-derived CDR1 and CDR2 are SGHAT and FQNNGV. V shed 4 bases, J shed 3 bases, and the junction held 19 bases outside the gene matches. The CDR3 here is CASSSRSREGGASTDTQYF. The CDR3 nucleotides are TGTGCCAGCAGCTCCCGTTCGAGGGAAGGGGGCGCGTCGACAGATACGCAGTATTTT.

This rearrangement joins TRBV7-3 to TRBJ2-4, with TRBD1 identical over 7 bases. The CDR3 is 19 amino acids. Germline loops: CDR1 SGHTA, CDR2 FQGTGA. The V and J ends lost 4 bases and 7 bases, in that order; junction bases with no gene match: 22. The chain's CDR3 is CASSSRRRGRFFPRNIQYF. Here the CDR3 DNA reads TGTGCCAGCAGCTCCCGAAGAAGGGGGCGCTTTTTCCCCCGGAACATTCAGTACTTC.

The genes are TRBV27 and TRBJ2-7; 12 bases align to TRBD1. The CDR3 is 15 residues long. V lost 4 bases, J lost 5 bases, and 6 bases stayed unmatched. Per the germline V gene, CDR1 is MNHEY and CDR2 is SMNVEV (reference sequence). CDR3 residues: CASSSGDRGRDEQYF. The CDR3 nucleotides are TGTGCCAGCAGTTCTGGGGACAGGGGGCGCGACGAGCAGTACTTC.

The chain uses TRBV9 and TRBJ1-1; maybe TRBD1 (5 bases). CDR1 is SGDLS and CDR2 is YYNGEE in the germline V gene. The CDR3 sequence is 16 residues long. V dropped 0 bases and J dropped 1 base, with 13 bases sitting between them. The CDR3: CASSVVGEVRNTEAFF. The CDR3 DNA follows: TGTGCCAGCAGCGTAGTGGGGGAGGTTCGGAACACTGAAGCTTTCTTT.

The V gene is TRBV25-1, the J gene TRBJ1-1, with 10 bases matching TRBD1. CDR1 MGHDK and CDR2 SYGVNS come from the germline V gene. Trimming cost V 4 bases and J 6 bases; bases outside gene matches: 17. CDR3 length: 18 amino acids. CDR3 sequence: CASSAIFPLDRGTAEAFF. The CDR3 nucleotides are TGTGCCAGCAGTGCGATATTTCCCTTGGACAGGGGGACGGCTGAAGCTTTCTTT.

The chain uses TRBV28 and TRBJ2-2; perhaps TRBD1 as D (6 bases). Trimming pared 6 bases from V and 4 bases from J, leaving 15 bases between. The germline gives CDR1 MDHEN, CDR2 SYDVKM. This CDR3 is 15 amino acids long. The CDR3 DNA follows: TGTGCCAGCAGCTACGACAGGTCGTCCACCGGGGAGCTGTTTTTT. Its translation is CASSYDRSSTGELFF.

The chain combines TRBV18 with TRBJ1-1; TRBD1 matches at 9 bases. Germline loops: CDR1 KGHSH, CDR2 LQKENI. CDR3 length equals 16 residues. V gave up 1 base and J gave up 1 base; unmatched junction bases: 4. CDR3 DNA sequence: TGTGCCAGCTCACCACGGACAGGGGAGGCGAACACTGAAGCTTTCTTT. It yields the protein CASSPRTGEANTEAFF.

The J gene is TRBJ1-3, the V gene TRBV4-3, with D unclear. V gave up 0 bases and J gave up 1 base, with 16 bases separating them. The CDR3 runs to 18 residues. Per the germline V gene, CDR1 is LGHNA and CDR2 is YSLEER. The CDR3: CASSQDSARLPSGNTIYF. CDR3 coding DNA: TGCGCCAGCAGCCAAGATTCGGCCAGACTACCTTCTGGAAACACCATATATTTT.